The 25 T cell receptor beta chains presented below share a single source sample, sequenced in a study of CD8 T cells in ankylosing spondylitis. TCRdb reanalysed the 5' RACE reads using MiXCR and keeps one entry per CDR3 protein. This table holds a few hundred thousand distinct CDR3 sequences, 10% to 15% found once. Study-wide results and limits: Apparently characteristic of ankylosing spondylitis blood was a TCR beta motif (roughly eight highly homologous variants).

No antigens are known for them. The sample taken for sequencing was blood, either unsorted or a sorted T cell fraction (not recorded which). The receptor source for this set is a male donor with ankylosing spondylitis.

The V call is TRBV5-1, the J call TRBJ1-4; 7 bases agree with TRBD1. Germline V lookup: CDR1 SGHRS, CDR2 YFSETQ. With V trimmed by 4 bases and J by 2 bases, 5 bases remained unmatched. This CDR3 spans 15 amino acids. CDR3 coding DNA: TGCGCCAGCAGCGCCACAGGGGCGACTAATGAAAAACTGTTTTTT. Protein sequence: CASSATGATNEKLFF.

This clonotype was counted a few times. V gene TRBV2 combines with J gene TRBJ1-4, with D unclear. Germline values: CDR1 SNHLY, CDR2 FYNNEI. V was cut by 6 bases and J by 0 bases, with 11 bases left in between. This CDR3 region has 15 residues. CDR3 in DNA: TGTGCCAGCAGCTCAGGTTTTGCAACTAATGAAAAACTGTTTTTT. The encoded protein is CASSSGFATNEKLFF.

The DNA for the CDR3 is TGTGCCAGCAGTGAAGACGGGGGCGCGTACGAGCAGTACTTC. The encoded protein is CASSEDGGAYEQYF. The chain carries TRBV2 and TRBJ2-7; possibly TRBD1 or TRBD2 for D (6 bases each). The CDR3 sequence is 14 residues long. Germline values: CDR1 SNHLY, CDR2 FYNNEI. V was cut by 1 base and J by 4 bases, with 11 bases left in between.

This clonotype showed up just a few times. The V gene is TRBV27, the J gene TRBJ2-1, with 9 bases aligning to TRBD2. Germline values: CDR1 MNHEY, CDR2 SMNVEV (reference sequence). With V trimmed by 6 bases and J by 8 bases, 11 bases remained unmatched. CDR3 length: 15 amino acids. Here the CDR3 reads CASSRISGSLDEQFF. The CDR3 coding sequence is TGTGCCAGCAGCCGGATTAGCGGGAGCCTGGATGAGCAGTTCTTC.

This clonotype was seen a handful of times. This chain connects TRBV24-1 to TRBJ2-1, with D unclear. This CDR3 spans 12 amino acids. Deletions cut 3 bases from V and 6 bases from J, with 5 bases between. CDR1 and CDR2 (germline): KGHDR, SFDVKD. The CDR3 protein is CATSDNSNEQFF. CDR3 DNA: TGTGCCACCAGTGATAACAGCAATGAGCAGTTCTTC.

This clonotype showed up just a few times. A much more abundant neighbour one base away suggests this may be a read error. The chain is built from TRBV25-1 and TRBJ2-3, with TRBD2 matching 11 bases. This CDR3 is built from 14 residues. V was clipped by 6 bases and J by 7 bases; unmatched bases: 6. Germline lookup yields CDR1 MGHDK and CDR2 SYGVNS. CDR3 sequence reads: CASSLAGGPYTQYF. CDR3 nucleotide sequence: TGTGCCAGCAGCTTAGCGGGAGGGCCATATACGCAGTATTTT.

This clonotype was counted only a few times. The gene calls are TRBV20-1 and TRBJ2-2; the match to TRBD2 covers 14 bases. In germline, CDR1 is DFQATT, CDR2 SNEGSKA (reference sequence). With V trimmed by 3 bases and J by 6 bases, 3 bases remained unmatched. CDR3 length equals 15 residues. DNA of the CDR3: TGCAGTGCTAGCGGACTAGCGGGAGGATCCGGGGAGCTGTTTTTT. It specifies CSASGLAGGSGELFF.

In its sample, this clonotype was seen a few times. The chain is built from TRBV4-2 and TRBJ2-1, with TRBD2 matching 8 bases. CDR1 is LGHNA and CDR2 is YNFKEQ in the germline V gene. V was pared by 0 bases and J by 4 bases, with 5 bases of the junction left unmatched. CDR3 length equals 16 residues. The CDR3, as DNA: TGTGCCAGCAGCCAAGATTTACTAGCGGAGTACAATGAGCAGTTCTTC. It is translated as CASSQDLLAEYNEQFF.

There are a few counts of this clonotype. V gene TRBV29-1 combines with J gene TRBJ1-1; D may be TRBD1 (6 bases). Trimming shortened V by 7 bases and J by 3 bases, and 18 bases separated the two germline ends. The V gene's germline CDR1 is SQVTM and CDR2 ANQGSEA. The CDR3 extends over 14 amino acids. Here the CDR3 DNA reads TGCAGCGCGAACCGAGGGGGGGCGGACACTGAAGCTTTCTTT. It is translated as CSANRGGADTEAFF. The full variable domain, rest sourced from reference TRBV29-1 and TRBJ1-1, is SAVISQKPSRDICQRGTSLTIQCQVDSQVTMMFWYRQQPGQSLTLIATANQGSEATYESGFVIDKFPISRPNLTFSTLTVSNMSPEDSSIYLCSANRGGADTEAFFGQGTRLTVV.

This clonotype has just a few counts. This rearrangement joins TRBV2 to TRBJ2-1; TRBD2 aligns across 11 bases. This CDR3 has 14 residues. V gave up 7 bases and J gave up 5 bases; unmatched junction bases: 4. Germline V CDR1 and CDR2: SNHLY, FYNNEI. The CDR3 region is CASTLAGGNNEQFF. The CDR3 DNA is TGTGCCAGCACCCTAGCGGGAGGCAACAATGAGCAGTTCTTC.

This clonotype was observed many times. This chain uses TRBV27 with TRBJ2-7; D is undetermined. In germline, CDR1 is MNHEY, CDR2 SMNVEV (reference sequence). The CDR3 totals 15 residues. Trimming shortened V by 6 bases and J by 3 bases, and 18 bases separated the two germline ends. CDR3 DNA: TGTGCCAGCAGAACGAGTTTAAGGGTCAACTACGAGCAGTACTTC. This gives the protein CASRTSLRVNYEQYF.

This clonotype has a handful of counts. CDR3 amino acids: CASSPTGIWNTIYF. The CDR3 DNA follows: TGTGCCAGCAGCCCGACAGGGATATGGAACACCATATATTTT. The chain recombines TRBV6-1 with TRBJ1-3, with 7 bases matching TRBD1. J lost 7 bases, V lost 6 bases, and 9 bases had no gene match. CDR1 MNHNS and CDR2 SASEGT come from the germline V gene. The CDR3 has 14 residues.

This rearrangement joins TRBV20-1 to TRBJ2-3; the D is unclear. CDR1 DFQATT and CDR2 SNEGSKA come from the germline V gene (reference sequence). This CDR3 spans 15 amino acids. V was trimmed by 2 bases and J by 3 bases, leaving 15 bases between them. DNA of the CDR3: TGCAGTGCTAGATCGTCAGAAGTGCGTACAGATACGCAGTATTTT. It is translated as CSARSSEVRTDTQYF.

This clonotype was recorded many times. The J gene is TRBJ2-1, the V gene TRBV7-9; 8 positions agree with TRBD2. This CDR3 is built from 16 residues. Germline V gene sequence: CDR1 SEHNR, CDR2 FQNEAQ (reference sequence). The V and J ends lost 1 base and 8 bases, in that order; junction bases with no gene match: 10. The CDR3 region has the DNA TGTGCCAGCAGCTTAGTGAAAGCGGGAGCCTGGGATGAGCAGTTCTTC. As protein: CASSLVKAGAWDEQFF.

This clonotype was seen repeatedly, ten times or more. J is TRBJ2-5 and V is TRBV12-3 or TRBV12-4; D is unresolved. The CDR3 runs to 14 residues. Trimming pared 6 bases from V and 0 bases from J, leaving 11 bases between. The CDR3 spells CASSLPGHQETQYF. In DNA, the CDR3 is TGTGCCAGCAGCCTCCCGGGCCACCAAGAGACCCAGTACTTC.

The CDR3: CSAREGGSTDTQYF. CDR3 DNA: TGCAGTGCTAGAGAGGGCGGAAGCACAGATACGCAGTATTTT. V is TRBV20-1 and J is TRBJ2-3; D uncertain. There are 14 residues in the CDR3. Germline-derived CDR1 and CDR2 are DFQATT and SNEGSKA (reference sequence). The V and J ends lost 0 bases and 0 bases respectively, with 7 bases between them.

The sample holds a few counts of this clonotype. This chain connects TRBV9 to TRBJ2-2; no reliable D call. There are 15 residues in the CDR3. Per the germline V gene, CDR1 is SGDLS and CDR2 is YYNGEE. Trimming removed 2 bases from V and 3 bases from J, with 11 bases in between. The CDR3 bases are TGTGCCAGCAGCGTTAACAGTAGATACACCGGGGAGCTGTTTTTT. Protein sequence: CASSVNSRYTGELFF.

The rearrangement links TRBV6-1 to TRBJ2-5; unclear D gene. This CDR3 has 13 amino acids. Trimming removed 2 bases from V and 5 bases from J, with 9 bases in between. Per the germline V gene, CDR1 is MNHNS and CDR2 is SASEGT. CDR3 sequence: CASSEWVYETQYF. Written as DNA, the CDR3 is TGTGCCAGCAGTGAATGGGTTTACGAGACCCAGTACTTC.

V gene TRBV27 combines with J gene TRBJ2-7; 8 bases are shared with TRBD1. V trimming: 6 bases; J trimming: 0 bases; junction bases outside the gene matches: 10. This CDR3 has 16 amino acids. CDR1 and CDR2 from the germline V gene are MNHEY and SMNVEV (reference sequence). In DNA form, the CDR3 reads TGTGCCAGCAGCCTGTCAGGGGGCCCTTTCTCCTACGAGCAGTACTTC. The encoded protein is CASSLSGGPFSYEQYF.

The chain recombines TRBV2 with TRBJ2-7, with TRBD2 matching over 12 bases. CDR3 length equals 18 residues. Germline assignment: CDR1 SNHLY and CDR2 FYNNEI. Trimming cost V 0 bases and J 1 base; bases outside gene matches: 7. CDR3 sequence reads: CASSEARLTSGGSYEQYV. CDR3 nucleotides: TGTGCCAGCAGTGAAGCTCGCCTGACTAGCGGGGGTTCCTACGAGCAGTACGTC.

This clonotype is a singleton in its sample. This sequence joins TRBV9 and TRBJ1-3; TRBD1 might be the D (6 bases). V lost 2 bases and J 0 bases, leaving 12 bases between the germline ends. This CDR3 spans 16 amino acids. Germline-derived CDR1 and CDR2 are SGDLS and YYNGEE. CDR3 coding DNA: TGTGCCAGCAGCGTCCGGGGGGCTGGCTCTGGAAACACCATATATTTT. It specifies CASSVRGAGSGNTIYF. Supplemented by reference TRBV9 and TRBJ1-3, the full variable domain reads DSGVTQTPKHLITATGQRVTLRCSPRSGDLSVYWYQQSLDQGLQFLIQYYNGEERAKGNILERFSAQQFPDLHSELNLSSLELGDSALYFCASSVRGAGSGNTIYFGEGSWLTVV.

In its sample, this clonotype was seen a few times. The chain has TRBV15 and TRBJ1-5; D uncertain. The CDR3 extends over 15 amino acids. Germline V lookup: CDR1 LNHNV, CDR2 YYDKDF (reference sequence). Trimming stripped 1 base from V and 1 base from J, with 8 bases between. CDR3 protein: CATSRGIGSNQPQHF. The CDR3 nucleotides are TGTGCCACCAGCAGAGGGATTGGGAGCAATCAGCCCCAGCATTTT.

This clonotype has just a few counts. The chain couples TRBV3-1 to TRBJ2-3; TRBD2 agrees at 8 bases. CDR1 is LGHDT and CDR2 is YNNKEL in the germline V gene (reference sequence). V trimming: 4 bases; J trimming: 7 bases; junction bases outside the gene matches: 10. The CDR3 sequence is 15 residues long. DNA for the CDR3: TGTGCCAGCAGCCCAGCTCCGGGGGGGGATCATACGCAGTATTTT. Protein product: CASSPAPGGDHTQYF.

The chain uses TRBV27 and TRBJ2-1; 7 nucleotides line up with TRBD2. V lost 6 bases, J lost 9 bases, and 5 bases stayed unmatched. The length of the CDR3 is 12 residues. Germline V gene lookup returns CDR1 MNHEY and CDR2 SMNVEV (reference sequence). The CDR3 DNA follows: TGTGCCAGCAGGCCGGGAGGAGGTGAGCAGTTCTTC. It encodes CASRPGGGEQFF.

This clonotype was counted between two and nine times. The chain links TRBV27 to TRBJ2-3; possibly TRBD2 for D (5 bases). The V and J ends lost 1 base and 0 bases respectively, with 14 bases between them. Germline V gene sequence: CDR1 MNHEY, CDR2 SMNVEV (reference sequence). The CDR3 is 17 amino acids. CDR3 in DNA: TGTGCCAGCAGTTTATTTGGGCGGGTGCTGAGCACAGATACGCAGTATTTT. Translation gives CASSLFGRVLSTDTQYF.